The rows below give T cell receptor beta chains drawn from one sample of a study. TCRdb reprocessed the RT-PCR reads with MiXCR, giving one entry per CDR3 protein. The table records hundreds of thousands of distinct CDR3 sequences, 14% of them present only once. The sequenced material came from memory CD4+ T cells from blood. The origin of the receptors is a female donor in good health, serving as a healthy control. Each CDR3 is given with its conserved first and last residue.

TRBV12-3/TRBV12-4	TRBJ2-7	CASSFGDLFEQYF
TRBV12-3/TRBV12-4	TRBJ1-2	CASSLLLYGYTF
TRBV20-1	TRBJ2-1	CSARAGGTRGEQFF
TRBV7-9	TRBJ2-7	CASSLGAGENEQYF
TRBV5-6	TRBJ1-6	CASSFTGNNSPLHF
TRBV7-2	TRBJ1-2	CASSLKTEVGNYGYTF
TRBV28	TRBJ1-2	CAIPSGVRGYTF
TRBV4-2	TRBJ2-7	CASSQVGTSGSYEQYF
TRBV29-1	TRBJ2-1	CSVRTYNEQFF
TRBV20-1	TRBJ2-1	CSAAPPGNEQLF
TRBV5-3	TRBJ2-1	CARSSRYIRREQFF
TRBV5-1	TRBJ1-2	CASSLEAQGALYGYTF
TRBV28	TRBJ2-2	CASTPGWAGELFF
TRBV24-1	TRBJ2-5	CATSVRRQETQYF
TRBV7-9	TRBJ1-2	CASSPTGSGDYGYTF
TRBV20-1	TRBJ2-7	CSARPHGGSSYEQYF
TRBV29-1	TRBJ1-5	CSVRGVNGNQPQHF
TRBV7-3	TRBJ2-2	CASTPVAGRGTGELFF
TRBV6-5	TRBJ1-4	CASMMTGEGELFF
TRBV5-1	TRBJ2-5	CASSRGRAETQYF
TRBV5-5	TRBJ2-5	CASSLGSYREETQYF
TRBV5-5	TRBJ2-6	CASIISGANVLTF
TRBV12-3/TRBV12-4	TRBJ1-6	CASRPHRHNSPLHF
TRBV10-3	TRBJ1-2	CAISGSGPGTGSHGYTF
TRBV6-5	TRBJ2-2	CASSHRTGFGGELFF
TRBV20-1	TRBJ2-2	CSAREQGSGELFF
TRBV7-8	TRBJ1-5	CASSLTGVGPQHF
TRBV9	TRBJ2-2	CASSVEEYRDTGELFF
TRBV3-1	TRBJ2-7	CASSQDRVSNYEQYF
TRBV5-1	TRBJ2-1	CASSQAGGRHNEQFF
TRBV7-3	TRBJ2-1	CASSPGERGNEQFF
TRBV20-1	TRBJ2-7	CSASPPGTGTLWEQYF
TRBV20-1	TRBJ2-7	CSALSVGHEQYF
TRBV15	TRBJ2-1	CATSRGRDGEQFF
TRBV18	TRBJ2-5	CASSDQTQYF
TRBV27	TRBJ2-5	CASSPPRGTGDDETQYF
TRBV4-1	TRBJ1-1	CASRGPLKGTEAFF
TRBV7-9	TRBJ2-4	CASSLVQGGTNIQYF
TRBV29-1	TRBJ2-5	CSVPSGQRQGGGETQYF
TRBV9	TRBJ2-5	CASSAQGAETQYF
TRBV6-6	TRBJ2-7	CASSYGGQTYEQYF
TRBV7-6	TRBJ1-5	CASSLPGQGAPQHF
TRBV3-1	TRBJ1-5	CASSRKGGNQPQHF
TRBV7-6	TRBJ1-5	CASSLYSDQPQHF
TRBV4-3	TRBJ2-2	CASSQWDTGELFF
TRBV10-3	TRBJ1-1	CAIRTGMNTEAFF
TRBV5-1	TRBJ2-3	CASRTGPGFMDTQYF
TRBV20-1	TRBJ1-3	CSARGSGAGNTIYF
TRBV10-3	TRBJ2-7	CAISESGRDRGSYEQYF
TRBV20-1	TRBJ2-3	CSARADQGTTDTQYF
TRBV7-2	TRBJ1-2	CASSLFTGGYTF
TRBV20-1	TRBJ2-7	CSAPPRERYEQYF
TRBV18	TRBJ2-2	CASSPTSGNTGELFF
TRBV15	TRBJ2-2	CATSRGVGQGNTGELFF